This T cell receptor beta chain was recovered during a study of shared clonotypes between healthy human individuals. CDR1 and CDR2 (germline): SGHDT, YYEEEE. Trimming left V 6 bases short and J 7 bases short, with 20 bases between. The CDR3 consists of 14 residues. Produced via immunoSEQ multiplex PCR; TCRdb's table is partial and in-frame only. The repertoire includes 1,500,000 or so clones, roughly 96% of them detected once, and approximately 1.1% sits in the top ten. This TCR was sampled from a man between 25 and 39 years old in good health. The sample consisted of naive CD4+ T cells sorted from blood. Described subset: CD45RA+ positively selected. V is TRBV5-6 and J is TRBJ2-7; D gene unclear. The CDR3 sequence is CASNGFGSPREQYF. The CDR3 DNA follows: TGTGCCAGCAATGGGTTTGGCTCCCCTCGGGAGCAGTACTTC.